A single T cell receptor (beta chain) is shown here with its context. This clonotype was seen a few times. No antigen is known for it. It has no much larger one-base neighbor in the sample; base qualities were not kept. The data originate from a study of T-cell memory formation after mild COVID-19 (dated by TCRdb to about 2021). Describing the broader study: TCR sequence clusters from the two donors were found to be largely donor specific. In two donors, T-cell clones that expanded and contracted after mild COVID-19 were tracked by sequencing TCRalpha and TCRbeta repertoires over time. The cohort was made up of two young adult volunteers, one female and one male, who were previously healthy.

From the germline V gene, CDR1 is SNHLY and CDR2 is FYNNEI. Counted from cysteine to phenylalanine, this CDR3 has 16 amino acids. Of all the DNA, just the CDR3 is kept, 48 bases in frame from base 1. The junction carries 16 bases between V and J, which are trimmed by 0 bases and 5 bases respectively. Sequencing took place on an Illumina NovaSeq 6000. cDNA libraries for TCRalpha and TCRbeta were prepared by 5'RACE using constant-segment primers, with sample barcodes and unique molecular identifiers added. Trizol reagent was used to extract RNA from every sample. The libraries were amplified in two PCR steps, and the second step added a second sample barcode and Illumina TruSeq adapters. Sequencing of the libraries was done on an Illumina NovaSeq, producing 2 x 150 bp paired-end reads. Processing in the source paper ran as follows. Demultiplexing of reads and collapsing into UMI-guided consensus sequences were performed with migec v1.2.7. Using mixcr v2.1.11, UMI consensuses were aligned to TRA and TRB V and J templates and then assembled into clonotypes. A clonotype was counted as expanded or contracted only when both edgeR and NoisET called the clonotype significant, with the noise models trained on biological replicates. For edgeR calls, the thresholds were a false discovery rate-adjusted p below 0.01 and a log2 fold-change of 1. As an exploratory analysis of dynamics, max-normalized trajectories of the 1000 most abundant clonotypes were examined with PCA combined with hierarchical clustering. Separately sequenced CD4+ and CD8+ repertoires were used to assign a CD4 or CD8 phenotype to each responding clone. TCRdb reran the public reads through fastp at Q25 and MiXCR, keeping productive beta chains. Entries are consolidated by CDR3 protein sequence, retaining the most common genes and DNA. The V and J calls come from TCRdb's annotation, not from the publication. The sample has 250,000 to 350,000 distinct CDR3 sequences on record, roughly 17% of them singletons. 23% of the sample is taken by the ten largest.

The study at large found these results: SARS-CoV-2 specificity was not confirmed for the second-wave clones peaking on day 37. The study included only a couple of mild cases, and larger cohorts that include severe cases with pre-infection samples were judged to be necessary. Contracting CD4+ clones were located mainly in the CM and EM memory subsets, whereas CD8+ clones were found to be enriched in EMRA. Some responding clones were found in pre-infection memory, which suggests that pre-existing cross-reactive memory T cells took part in the SARS-CoV-2 response. Balanced CD4/CD8 phenotypes were observed for clones contracting from day 15 to 85, whereas a bias towards CD4+ was observed for a second wave of clones expanding from day 15 to 37.

PBMCs were isolated by Ficoll-Paque density gradient centrifugation. The sequence links TRBV2 to TRBJ2-5; TRBD1 is perhaps the D gene, given 7 matching bases. The TCR sequence derives from a man aged 18 to 29 who had mild COVID-19 (a few samples of this study predate the infection). The sample titles of this study are shuffled in the database, so cell type and time point are left out; the donor was told from shared clones. The material sequenced was PBMCs or a T cell subset sorted from them (not recorded which). The DNA sequence follows: TGTGCCAGCAGTGAAGCGCTTCGTGGAGGGGGCGAGACCCAGTACTTC. Its coded protein is CASSEALRGGGETQYF.